These 24 T cell receptor beta chains share one sample of origin, sequenced in a study of cytomegalovirus exposure and HLA in healthy donors. Amplification used 60 Vbeta primers and 13 Jbeta primers. Profiling relied on immunoSEQ multiplex PCR, and the TCRdb table lists in-frame clones only, not all of them. This sample yields approximately 120,000 clones, of which about two thirds are seen a single time; 5.4% belongs to the top ten. Sequences were obtained from PBMCs. The receptors derive from a woman aged 70-85 years in good health and CMV-seropositive.

This clone was seen once. The chain uses TRBV15 and TRBJ1-4, with 7 bases fitting TRBD1. The length of the CDR3 is 16 residues. CDR1 is LNHNV, CDR2 YYDKDF, per germline (reference sequence). V trimming: 0 bases; J trimming: 8 bases; junction bases outside the gene matches: 9. CDR3 protein: CATSRDSSRGEEKLFF. CDR3 bases: TGTGCCACCAGCAGAGATTCTAGCAGGGGGGAGGAAAAACTGTTTTTT.

This chain uses TRBV19 with TRBJ1-4; D ambiguous. This CDR3 is 15 amino acids long. CDR1 is LNHDA, CDR2 SQIVND, per germline (reference sequence). V lost 2 bases, J lost 8 bases, and 15 bases lay in between. CDR3 in amino acids: CASSITGILEEKLFF. CDR3 nucleotide sequence: TGTGCCAGTAGTATAACCGGGATTTTAGAAGAAAAACTGTTTTTT.

The rearrangement joins TRBV25-1 to TRBJ1-2; tentatively, D is TRBD1 (6 bases). The CDR3 is made up of 13 amino acids. The V gene lost 8 bases and the J gene lost 0 bases, with 10 bases spanning the gap. CDR1 and CDR2 from the germline V gene are MGHDK and SYGVNS. The CDR3 sequence: CASDRIANYGYTF. The CDR3 region has the DNA TGTGCCAGCGACAGGATAGCTAACTATGGCTACACCTTC.

This chain uses TRBV7-7 with TRBJ1-6; D might be TRBD1 (5 bases). This CDR3 is built from 18 residues. The germline gives CDR1 SSHAT, CDR2 FNYEAQ (reference sequence). The CDR3, as DNA: TGTGCTAGTCGGGGGTCTTATACGGGAAACTCCTATAATTCACCCCTCCACTTT. It encodes CASRGSYTGNSYNSPLHF.

This clone was seen more than once but under ten times. The chain uses TRBV10-3 and TRBJ1-6; unclear D gene. Between the trimmed V and J ends, which lost 10 bases and 8 bases, there was a span of 18 bases. The CDR3 loop spans 14 amino acids. Germline V gene data show CDR1 as ENHRY and CDR2 as SYGVKD. The CDR3 DNA reads as TGTGCCACCTCCGCCGAGGGTGGAGATTCACCCCTCCACTTT. Translating it yields CATSAEGGDSPLHF.

With regard to this clone: The junction departs from germline at one end; a sequencing error may be responsible. This chain links TRBV6-5 with TRBJ2-7; 9 positions agree with TRBD2. The CDR3 is made up of 16 amino acids. Germline V gene lookup returns CDR1 MNHEY and CDR2 SVGAGI. CDR3 DNA: TGTGCCAGCAGATACTCCCGGCTTGGACTAGCGAACGAGCAGTACTTC. It specifies CASRYSRLGLANEQYF.

The rearrangement joins TRBV29-1 to TRBJ2-7, with TRBD1 matching over 7 bases. CDR1 is SQVTM, CDR2 ANQGSEA, per germline. The CDR3 runs 13 residues. J lost 1 base, V lost 5 bases, and 5 bases had no gene match. The CDR3 DNA is TGCAGCGTTCGGGACAGTTCGTCCTACGAGCAGTACTTC. Encoded protein: CSVRDSSSYEQYF.

The rearrangement uses TRBV29-1 and TRBJ2-3, with D possibly being TRBD2 (5 bases). Germline lookup yields CDR1 SQVTM and CDR2 ANQGSEA. Trimming cost V 5 bases and J 2 bases, with 11 bases left between them. The CDR3 has 13 amino acids. CDR3: CSVRELITDTQYF. CDR3 bases: TGCAGCGTTAGGGAGCTGATCACAGATACGCAGTATTTT.

J is TRBJ2-1 and V is TRBV5-4, with 9 nucleotides matching TRBD2. This CDR3 contains 15 residues. The ends lost 0 bases at V and 6 bases at J; junction bases unmatched: 4. CDR1 and CDR2 (germline): SGHNT, YYREEE (reference sequence). In nucleotides, the CDR3 is TGTGCCAGCAGCTTGGGCGGGGGGGCCTTCAATGAGCAGTTCTTC. Protein product: CASSLGGGAFNEQFF.

CDR3 residues: CASSLAGQVNNYGYTF. CDR3 DNA: TGTGCCAGCAGTCTAGCTGGACAGGTCAATAACTATGGCTACACCTTC. The chain uses TRBV25-1 and TRBJ1-2; 7 bases line up with TRBD1. The CDR3 consists of 16 residues. V trimming: 5 bases; J trimming: 1 base; junction bases outside the gene matches: 10. Germline loops: CDR1 MGHDK, CDR2 SYGVNS.

This clone appeared a few times. The genes are TRBV6-6 and TRBJ2-3; 11 bases match TRBD1. The germline V gene has CDR1 MNHNY and CDR2 SVGAGI (reference sequence). This CDR3 has 14 amino acids. V trimming: 10 bases; J trimming: 4 bases; junction bases outside the gene matches: 7. CDR3 sequence: CATKGTGGPDTQYF. The CDR3 DNA reads TGTGCCACCAAGGGGACAGGGGGACCAGATACGCAGTATTTT.

Concerning this clone: The CDR3 does not end in the conserved phenylalanine or tryptophan, so this is likely a read error. V and J are TRBV27 and TRBJ2-7; 9 positions agree with TRBD2. CDR1 is MNHEY and CDR2 is SMNVEV in the germline V gene (reference sequence). V shed 6 bases and J 4 bases; nucleotides not matched to a gene: 10. The length of the CDR3 is 15 residues. CDR3 amino acids: CASSSLGRGGYEQYL. For the CDR3, the DNA is TGTGCCAGCAGCTCCCTAGGGCGGGGGGGTTACGAGCAGTACCTC.

The V call is TRBV10-3, the J call TRBJ2-1, with D perhaps matching TRBD2 (6 bases). Germline loops: CDR1 ENHRY, CDR2 SYGVKD. The CDR3 is 14 residues long. V shed 7 bases and J shed 0 bases, with 10 bases lying between them. The DNA of the CDR3 is TGTGCCATCAAACGGGAGAGCTCCTACAATGAGCAGTTCTTC. This encodes CAIKRESSYNEQFF.

This chain's CDR3 is CASSLFPQETQYF. The CDR3 DNA is TGTGCCAGCAGTTTATTCCCTCAAGAGACCCAGTACTTC. V gene TRBV27 combines with J gene TRBJ2-5; D remains ambiguous. CDR3 length equals 13 residues. Per the germline V gene, CDR1 is MNHEY and CDR2 is SMNVEV (reference sequence). Trimming left V 1 base short and J 2 bases short, with 5 bases between.

This chain links TRBV4-1 with TRBJ2-5; the match to TRBD2 covers 11 bases. This CDR3 is built from 17 residues. Germline-derived CDR1 and CDR2 are MGHRA and YSYEKL. With 2 bases clipped from V and 4 bases from J, the junction kept 9 bases outside the gene matches. The CDR3 DNA follows: TGCGCCAGCAGCCAAAGCACTAGCGGGGGCATCGGAGAGACCCAGTACTTC. This encodes CASSQSTSGGIGETQYF.

V is TRBV5-5 and J is TRBJ1-6; the D is unclear. CDR1 is SGHKS and CDR2 is YYEKEE in the germline V gene (reference sequence). There are 13 residues in the CDR3. V lost 2 bases, J lost 8 bases, and 8 bases lay in between. The CDR3 loop reads CASSFNRDSPLHF. In DNA form, the CDR3 reads TGTGCCAGCAGCTTTAACCGGGATTCACCCCTCCACTTT.

The V and J genes are TRBV4-3 and TRBJ2-2, with a weak D call TRBD1 (5 bases). The germline V and J ends were trimmed by 7 bases and 5 bases, with 14 bases remaining between them. CDR1 and CDR2 (germline): LGHNA, YSLEER. The CDR3 sequence is 14 residues long. The CDR3 here is CASTIRTGTGELFF. The CDR3 DNA follows: TGCGCCAGCACCATACGAACAGGAACCGGGGAGCTGTTTTTT.

V usage is TRBV6-5 and J usage is TRBJ1-1; TRBD1 might be the D (6 bases). Per the germline V gene, CDR1 is MNHEY and CDR2 is SVGAGI. The CDR3 spans 14 residues. V gave up 1 base and J gave up 3 bases, with 9 bases separating them. CDR3 amino acids: CASSYFEGDTEAFF. For the CDR3, the DNA is TGTGCCAGCAGTTACTTCGAGGGGGACACTGAAGCTTTCTTT.

The chain uses TRBV7-9 and TRBJ1-4, with 8 bases identical to TRBD1. The ends lost 6 bases at V and 5 bases at J; junction bases unmatched: 8. This CDR3 contains 15 residues. Germline CDR1 SEHNR, CDR2 FQNEAQ (reference sequence). In DNA, the CDR3 is TGTGCCAGCAGTCACGGACAGGGACGGAATGAAAAACTGTTTTTT. As protein: CASSHGQGRNEKLFF.

This sequence joins TRBV5-4 and TRBJ1-2; TRBD1 matches 8 bases. This CDR3 region has 17 residues. Germline V gene lookup returns CDR1 SGHNT and CDR2 YYREEE (reference sequence). The ends lost 4 bases at V and 5 bases at J; junction bases unmatched: 16. The CDR3 is CASSRFGQGGPLYGYTF. The CDR3 DNA follows: TGTGCCAGCAGCCGTTTCGGACAGGGAGGGCCCCTTTATGGCTACACCTTC.

The chain links TRBV5-5 to TRBJ2-5, with a tentative D call TRBD1 (5 bases). CDR1 and CDR2 from the germline V gene are SGHKS and YYEKEE (reference sequence). The CDR3 contains 17 residues. V lost 4 bases to trimming and J lost 1 base, with 20 bases between them. For the CDR3, the DNA is TGTGCCAGCAGCCTGGGCATCCTTGGGGCCATCCAAGAGACCCAGTACTTC. Protein: CASSLGILGAIQETQYF.

This chain links TRBV5-4 with TRBJ2-1; 7 bases are shared with TRBD2. J was trimmed by 5 bases and V by 1 base; bases with no gene match: 3. The length of the CDR3 is 14 residues. Germline lookup yields CDR1 SGHNT and CDR2 YYREEE (reference sequence). CDR3 sequence reads: CASSLKRGDNEQFF. The CDR3 bases are TGTGCCAGCAGCTTGAAGCGGGGTGACAATGAGCAGTTCTTC.

V usage is TRBV6-6 and J usage is TRBJ1-1, with 7 positions matching TRBD1. This CDR3 comprises 15 residues. Germline values: CDR1 MNHNY, CDR2 SVGAGI (reference sequence). The trim removed 0 bases at V and 4 bases at J, leaving 5 bases unmatched. The CDR3: CASSYSEGAGTEAFF. The CDR3 nucleotides are TGTGCCAGCAGTTACTCGGAGGGGGCTGGCACTGAAGCTTTCTTT.

The chain links TRBV14 to TRBJ2-5; TRBD1 agrees at 7 bases. V lost 5 bases to trimming and J lost 4 bases; unmatched junction nucleotides: 4. This CDR3 spans 13 amino acids. Germline loops: CDR1 SGHDN, CDR2 FVKESK. The DNA for the CDR3 is TGTGCCAGCAGCTCACAGGGGCGAGAGACCCAGTACTTC. Translation: CASSSQGRETQYF.